These T cell receptor beta chains were read from a single sample in a study of cytomegalovirus exposure and HLA in healthy donors. Clones were read by immunoSEQ multiplex PCR, and TCRdb kept only the in-frame ones, dropping some. In the table there are over 120,000 clones, 78% of which are singletons. Source material: PBMCs. The origin of the receptors is a woman younger than 35 in good health and CMV-seropositive. Both conserved end residues are part of each CDR3. D genes are given only for firm matches. Not all rows give a size; the values are once, few, many and, for expanded clones, a class.

CDR3 DNA | CDR3 protein | D gene | clone size | J gene | V gene
TGCGCCAGCAGCCAAGATGGGGAGGGGACAGCCAAAAACATTCAGTACTTC | CASSQDGEGTAKNIQYF | TRBD2 | - | TRBJ2-4 | TRBV4-1
TGCGCCAGCAGCCAAGTAGGCCGGGGCGAGCAGTACTTC | CASSQVGRGEQYF | - | few | TRBJ2-7 | TRBV4-1
TGTGCCAGCAGCTTAGGGGGGCGAAATACTGAAGCTTTCTTT | CASSLGGRNTEAFF | - | - | TRBJ1-1 | TRBV7-8
TGTGCCAGCAGTGTGGTAGTAGACAGCCTAAGGGGTGGCTACACCTTC | CASSVVVDSLRGGYTF | - | - | TRBJ1-2 | TRBV6-1
TGTGCCAGCAGCTACGGGACTAGCGCAGAGATTACCATATACGAGCAGTACTTC | CASSYGTSAEITIYEQYF | TRBD2 | - | TRBJ2-7 | TRBV13
TGTGCCAGCAGCTTAGCTGCCAGCTATAATTCACCCCTCCACTTT | CASSLAASYNSPLHF | - | - | TRBJ1-6 | TRBV7-2
TGTGCCAGCAGTGAGTCCGGACAGGGTTACTACAATGAGCAGTTCTTC | CASSESGQGYYNEQFF | TRBD1 | few | TRBJ2-1 | TRBV2
TGTGCCAGTAGTATTGGGAGCAGATACGAGCAGTACTTC | CASSIGSRYEQYF | - | - | TRBJ2-7 | TRBV19
TGTGCCAGCAGCTTCCGGACAGTTGGGGTTGGTCAGCCCCAGCATTTT | CASSFRTVGVGQPQHF | - | - | TRBJ1-5 | TRBV11-3
TGTGCCAGCAGTTCCGGACAGGGTGGAAATCAGCCCCAGCATTTT | CASSSGQGGNQPQHF | TRBD1 | - | TRBJ1-5 | TRBV6-5
TGTGCCAGCAGCTTGTCGAGCGGGGTTGGCACAGATACGCAGTATTTT | CASSLSSGVGTDTQYF | TRBD2 | - | TRBJ2-3 | TRBV11-3
TGCAGCGTTTGGGGCGGGGGCGGGGAGACCCAGTACTTC | CSVWGGGGETQYF | - | - | TRBJ2-5 | TRBV29-1
TGTGCCAGCAGCGTCGGGACAGTATCACCCCTCCACTTT | CASSVGTVSPLHF | TRBD1 | - | TRBJ1-6 | TRBV7-2
TGTGCCAGCAGCCCAGGAAGAACAGGGGGCGCGAAAGAGACCCAGTACTTC | CASSPGRTGGAKETQYF | TRBD1 | - | TRBJ2-5 | TRBV7-9
TGTGCCAGTCGTGGGGGGGGGACCTACAATGAGCAGTTCTTC | CASRGGGTYNEQFF | TRBD2 | few | TRBJ2-1 | TRBV6-1
TGCGCCAGCAGCTTTTACAGTCTCCAAGAGACCCAGTACTTC | CASSFYSLQETQYF | - | - | TRBJ2-5 | TRBV5-1
TGTGCCAGCAGTTTTGCGAGTGTCGGTCCCCTTACCGGCTACACCTTC | CASSFASVGPLTGYTF | - | - | TRBJ1-2 | TRBV28
TGTGCCAGTAGTGTTACAGGGTCTCAAAATTCACCCCTCCACTTT | CASSVTGSQNSPLHF | - | - | TRBJ1-6 | TRBV19
TGTGCCAGCAGCTCCCGGGACAGGGGGGCCGACAATGAGCAGTTCTTC | CASSSRDRGADNEQFF | TRBD1 | - | TRBJ2-1 | TRBV13
TGTGCCAGCAGTTTCAGCGACCAAGAGACCCAGTACTTC | CASSFSDQETQYF | - | - | TRBJ2-5 | TRBV27
TGTGCCAGCTCACCCCGCCAGGGCTCCTACGAGCAGTACTTC | CASSPRQGSYEQYF | - | few | TRBJ2-7 | TRBV18
TGCGCCAGCAGTTCTGGGTCAGACAGGGTTTGTGGAAACACCATATATTTT | CASSSGSDRVCGNTIYF | TRBD1 | - | TRBJ1-3 | TRBV23-1